This TCR beta chain was sequenced for a study of T cell changes during pregnancy in multiple sclerosis. V was pared by 0 bases and J by 0 bases, with 25 bases between. The CDR3 consists of 22 residues. Germline CDR1 reads SGHRS; CDR2 reads YFSETQ. Assay: immunoSEQ multiplex PCR; the TCRdb copy retains only in-frame clones and omits some. The sample includes approximately 70,000 clones, 94% seen only once; the top ten take roughly 0.13%. The sample in question was CD4+ T cells from peripheral blood mononuclear cells, obtained after pregnancy. The TCR was taken from a female donor with multiple sclerosis, enrolled in a pregnancy study. The V gene is TRBV5-1, the J gene TRBJ2-6, with D perhaps matching TRBD1 (6 bases). In nucleotides, the CDR3 is TGCGCCAGCAGCTTGGGTGTGAGAGAGGCCCAGGGGTTCATCTCTGGGGCCAACGTCCTGACTTTC. The encoded protein is CASSLGVREAQGFISGANVLTF. The whole variable domain, filled in from reference TRBV5-1 and TRBJ2-6, reads KAGVTQTPRYLIKTRGQQVTLSCSPISGHRSVSWYQQTPGQGLQFLFEYFSETQRNKGNFPGRFSGRQFSNSRSEMNVSTLELGDSALYLCASSLGVREAQGFISGANVLTFGAGSRLTVL.